This is a list of T cell receptor beta chains from one sample in a study of cytomegalovirus exposure and HLA in healthy donors. Libraries were prepared by immunoSEQ multiplex PCR; TCRdb keeps only in-frame clonotypes and omits some of them. The data contain fewer than 200,000 clones, roughly 84% of them singletons. Sequenced input: PBMCs. The receptor source for this set is a young man in good health and CMV-seropositive. CDR3s include the opening cysteine and the closing phenylalanine or tryptophan. Fields, in order: CDR3 protein, CDR3 DNA, clone size, V gene, J gene, D gene. A D gene is named only where the DNA matches it firmly. The size entry is marked missing in some rows and otherwise reads once, few, many or a size class.

CDR3 protein: CASSQGTGMNTEAFF
CDR3 DNA: TGCGCCAGCAGCCAAGGGACAGGAATGAACACTGAAGCTTTCTTT
clone size: -
V gene: TRBV4-3
J gene: TRBJ1-1
D gene: TRBD1

CDR3 protein: CASSLAQASEQYF
CDR3 DNA: TGTGCCAGCAGCTTAGCGCAGGCCTCCGAGCAGTACTTC
clone size: -
V gene: TRBV7-9
J gene: TRBJ2-7
D gene: -

CDR3 protein: CASSSLGGSSYEQYF
CDR3 DNA: TGTGCCAGCAGCTCCCTCGGGGGGAGCTCCTACGAGCAGTACTTC
clone size: -
V gene: TRBV7-2
J gene: TRBJ2-7
D gene: TRBD2

CDR3 protein: CASSSDRGNTEAFF
CDR3 DNA: TGTGCCAGCAGTTCGGACAGGGGGAACACTGAAGCTTTCTTT
clone size: -
V gene: TRBV27
J gene: TRBJ1-1
D gene: TRBD1

CDR3 protein: CASSPSRTSLQETQYF
CDR3 DNA: TGTGCCAGCAGCCCATCAAGGACTAGCCTCCAAGAGACCCAGTACTTC
clone size: -
V gene: TRBV5-4
J gene: TRBJ2-5
D gene: TRBD2

CDR3 protein: CASSARGTWGTEAFF
CDR3 DNA: TGTGCCAGCAGTGCCCGGGGGACCTGGGGCACTGAAGCTTTCTTT
clone size: -
V gene: TRBV27
J gene: TRBJ1-1
D gene: -

CDR3 protein: CASSFGTGLAVYEQYF
CDR3 DNA: TGTGCCAGCAGCTTTGGCACAGGACTAGCGGTTTACGAGCAGTACTTC
clone size: -
V gene: TRBV13
J gene: TRBJ2-7
D gene: TRBD2

CDR3 protein: CASSLEGTGDTGELFF
CDR3 DNA: TGTGCCAGCAGCTTAGAGGGGACAGGGGACACCGGGGAGCTGTTTTTT
clone size: -
V gene: TRBV7-9
J gene: TRBJ2-2
D gene: TRBD1

CDR3 protein: CASRGTGGNTGELFF
CDR3 DNA: TGTGCCAGTAGAGGGACAGGGGGAAACACCGGGGAGCTGTTTTTT
clone size: -
V gene: TRBV19
J gene: TRBJ2-2
D gene: TRBD1

CDR3 protein: CASSSRGIGYSNQPQHF
CDR3 DNA: TGTGCCAGCAGCTCCAGGGGAATTGGGTATAGCAATCAGCCCCAGCATTTT
clone size: -
V gene: TRBV5-6
J gene: TRBJ1-5
D gene: -

CDR3 protein: CASSFWGDEKLFF
CDR3 DNA: TGTGCCAGCAGCTTTTGGGGAGATGAAAAACTGTTTTTT
clone size: few
V gene: TRBV7-2
J gene: TRBJ1-4
D gene: -

CDR3 protein: CASSPSTDTQYF
CDR3 DNA: TGTGCCAGCAGCCCTTCCACAGATACGCAGTATTTT
clone size: once
V gene: TRBV5-5
J gene: TRBJ2-3
D gene: -

CDR3 protein: CASSGGQTAEAFF
CDR3 DNA: TGCGCCAGCAGCGGGGGACAGACCGCTGAAGCTTTCTTT
clone size: -
V gene: TRBV5-1
J gene: TRBJ1-1
D gene: TRBD1

CDR3 protein: CASSRTGGGPYNEQFF
CDR3 DNA: TGTGCCAGTAGTAGGACAGGCGGTGGGCCCTACAATGAGCAGTTCTTC
clone size: -
V gene: TRBV19
J gene: TRBJ2-1
D gene: TRBD1

CDR3 protein: CASSLGGAGYTF
CDR3 DNA: TGTGCCAGCAGCTTAGGCGGGGCGGGCTACACCTTC
clone size: -
V gene: TRBV7-2
J gene: TRBJ1-2
D gene: -

CDR3 protein: CASSWRLAVTDTQYF
CDR3 DNA: TGTGCCAGCAGCTGGAGACTAGCGGTTACAGATACGCAGTATTTT
clone size: -
V gene: TRBV7-2
J gene: TRBJ2-3
D gene: TRBD2

CDR3 protein: CASQILRGLSDTQYF
CDR3 DNA: TGTGCCAGCCAAATACTCAGGGGGCTGTCAGATACGCAGTATTTT
clone size: -
V gene: TRBV7-2
J gene: TRBJ2-3
D gene: TRBD1

CDR3 protein: CASSSDRGSTEAFF
CDR3 DNA: TGTGCCAGCAGCTCTGACAGGGGCAGCACTGAAGCTTTCTTT
clone size: -
V gene: TRBV13
J gene: TRBJ1-1
D gene: TRBD1

CDR3 protein: CASSAPGLIHNEQFF
CDR3 DNA: TGTGCCAGCAGCGCCCCGGGACTGATACACAATGAGCAGTTCTTC
clone size: -
V gene: TRBV25-1
J gene: TRBJ2-1
D gene: -

CDR3 protein: CASSLWGGTDTQYF
CDR3 DNA: TGCGCCAGCAGCTTATGGGGGGGCACAGATACGCAGTATTTT
clone size: -
V gene: TRBV5-1
J gene: TRBJ2-3
D gene: -

CDR3 protein: CSARGASGTAPSEAFF
CDR3 DNA: TGCAGCGCCAGGGGCGCTTCCGGGACAGCCCCCTCTGAAGCTTTCTTT
clone size: -
V gene: TRBV29-1
J gene: TRBJ1-1
D gene: TRBD1

CDR3 protein: CAISAGQARHLNEKLFF
CDR3 DNA: TGTGCCATCAGTGCGGGACAGGCCCGACACCTTAATGAAAAACTGTTTTTT
clone size: -
V gene: TRBV10-3
J gene: TRBJ1-4
D gene: TRBD1

CDR3 protein: CSSRGDQETQYF
CDR3 DNA: TGTTCCAGCAGAGGGGACCAAGAGACCCAGTACTTC
clone size: -
V gene: TRBV7-9
J gene: TRBJ2-5
D gene: -

CDR3 protein: CASSQDHTSGYNEQFF
CDR3 DNA: TGCGCCAGCAGCCAAGATCATACTAGCGGATACAATGAGCAGTTCTTC
clone size: -
V gene: TRBV4-3
J gene: TRBJ2-1
D gene: TRBD2

CDR3 protein: CATQGTGELFF
CDR3 DNA: TGTGCCACCCAGGGGACCGGGGAGCTGTTTTTT
clone size: -
V gene: TRBV2
J gene: TRBJ2-2
D gene: -

CDR3 protein: CASSLRTSASTDTQYF
CDR3 DNA: TGTGCCAGCAGCCTGCGGACTAGCGCAAGCACAGATACGCAGTATTTT
clone size: -
V gene: TRBV7-9
J gene: TRBJ2-3
D gene: TRBD2

CDR3 protein: CASSPPVLAGGNEQFF
CDR3 DNA: TGTGCCAGCTCACCACCGGTGCTAGCGGGAGGGAATGAGCAGTTCTTC
clone size: -
V gene: TRBV18
J gene: TRBJ2-1
D gene: TRBD2

CDR3 protein: CASSARPGTLREQYF
CDR3 DNA: TGCGCCAGCAGCGCCCGCCCCGGGACTCTGCGCGAGCAGTACTTC
clone size: -
V gene: TRBV4-1
J gene: TRBJ2-7
D gene: -

CDR3 protein: CTSFGNFSTDTQYF
CDR3 DNA: TGCACCAGCTTCGGGAACTTTAGCACAGATACGCAGTATTTT
clone size: -
V gene: TRBV1
J gene: TRBJ2-3
D gene: -

CDR3 protein: CASSGEIPLETQYF
CDR3 DNA: TGTGCCAGCAGCGGGGAGATCCCGTTAGAGACCCAGTACTTC
clone size: -
V gene: TRBV7-9
J gene: TRBJ2-5
D gene: -

CDR3 protein: CASSQDGGHTNEKLFF
CDR3 DNA: TGCGCCAGCAGCCAAGATGGGGGACATACTAATGAAAAACTGTTTTTT
clone size: -
V gene: TRBV4-1
J gene: TRBJ1-4
D gene: -

CDR3 protein: CSGGSPDDEAFF
CDR3 DNA: TGCAGCGGCGGAAGCCCTGACGATGAAGCTTTCTTT
clone size: -
V gene: TRBV29-1
J gene: TRBJ1-1
D gene: -

CDR3 protein: CATRRREGDNEQFF
CDR3 DNA: TGTGCCACCCGTAGGCGGGAGGGGGACAATGAGCAGTTCTTC
clone size: -
V gene: TRBV15
J gene: TRBJ2-1
D gene: TRBD2

CDR3 protein: CASSQGPLQGVREKLFF
CDR3 DNA: TGCGCCAGCAGCCAAGGGCCCTTACAGGGAGTTCGGGAAAAACTGTTTTTT
clone size: -
V gene: TRBV4-1
J gene: TRBJ1-4
D gene: -

CDR3 protein: CASSLRTYSNQPQHF
CDR3 DNA: TGTGCCAGCAGCTTAAGGACTTATAGCAATCAGCCCCAGCATTTT
clone size: -
V gene: TRBV5-6
J gene: TRBJ1-5
D gene: -

CDR3 protein: CASSPRLAGGDTQYF
CDR3 DNA: TGCGCCAGCAGCCCAAGACTAGCGGGTGGGGATACGCAGTATTTT
clone size: -
V gene: TRBV5-1
J gene: TRBJ2-3
D gene: TRBD2

CDR3 protein: CSAQGWAGSDEQFF
CDR3 DNA: TGCAGCGCCCAGGGTTGGGCTGGCTCCGATGAGCAGTTCTTC
clone size: -
V gene: TRBV29-1
J gene: TRBJ2-1
D gene: -

CDR3 protein: CASSISRSASPLHF
CDR3 DNA: TGTGCCAGTAGTATATCTCGGTCTGCTTCACCCCTCCACTTT
clone size: -
V gene: TRBV19
J gene: TRBJ1-6
D gene: -

CDR3 protein: CASSQDTYRETQYF
CDR3 DNA: TGCGCCAGCAGCCAAGATACCTACCGAGAGACCCAGTACTTC
clone size: -
V gene: TRBV4-1
J gene: TRBJ2-5
D gene: -

CDR3 protein: CASSSPAPGNTEAFF
CDR3 DNA: TGTGCCAGCAGCTCTCCGGCACCAGGGAACACTGAAGCTTTCTTT
clone size: -
V gene: TRBV5-5
J gene: TRBJ1-1
D gene: -

CDR3 protein: CASSAMRGNYNEQFF
CDR3 DNA: TGTGCCAGCAGCGCCATGCGGGGGAACTACAATGAGCAGTTCTTC
clone size: -
V gene: TRBV2
J gene: TRBJ2-1
D gene: TRBD2

CDR3 protein: CASSVRTEAFF
CDR3 DNA: TGTGCCAGCAGCGTTCGTACTGAAGCTTTCTTT
clone size: few
V gene: TRBV11-3
J gene: TRBJ1-1
D gene: -

CDR3 protein: CASAGLLTDTQYF
CDR3 DNA: TGTGCTAGTGCTGGACTGCTCACAGATACGCAGTATTTT
clone size: -
V gene: TRBV12-5
J gene: TRBJ2-3
D gene: -

CDR3 protein: CASGDQSTDTQYF
CDR3 DNA: TGTGCCAGCGGAGACCAGTCCACAGATACGCAGTATTTT
clone size: -
V gene: TRBV6-5
J gene: TRBJ2-3
D gene: -

CDR3 protein: CASSLEYRQREELFF
CDR3 DNA: TGTGCCAGCAGCTTAGAATACAGACAACGGGAGGAGCTGTTTTTT
clone size: -
V gene: TRBV11-2
J gene: TRBJ2-2
D gene: -

CDR3 protein: CASSFAPGQGQPQHF
CDR3 DNA: TGTGCCAGCAGCTTCGCCCCGGGACAGGGTCAGCCCCAGCATTTT
clone size: few
V gene: TRBV6-6
J gene: TRBJ1-5
D gene: TRBD1

CDR3 protein: CASSYARGRGYEQYF
CDR3 DNA: TGTGCCAGCAGTTACGCCCGTGGGAGGGGCTACGAGCAGTACTTC
clone size: -
V gene: TRBV6-6
J gene: TRBJ2-7
D gene: TRBD2

CDR3 protein: CASSAGQSSYNSPLHF
CDR3 DNA: TGTGCCAGCAGTGCGGGACAGAGCTCCTATAATTCACCCCTCCACTTT
clone size: -
V gene: TRBV2
J gene: TRBJ1-6
D gene: TRBD1

CDR3 protein: CASSEPGGAKNIQYF
CDR3 DNA: TGTGCCAGCAGTGAACCAGGGGGAGCCAAAAACATTCAGTACTTC
clone size: -
V gene: TRBV2
J gene: TRBJ2-4
D gene: TRBD1

CDR3 protein: CASSSSVEQFF
CDR3 DNA: TGTGCCAGCAGCTCTAGCGTTGAGCAGTTCTTC
clone size: -
V gene: TRBV7-8
J gene: TRBJ2-1
D gene: -

CDR3 protein: CASSVGLAGREQFF
CDR3 DNA: TGTGCCAGCAGTGTGGGTCTAGCGGGCCGTGAGCAGTTCTTC
clone size: -
V gene: TRBV2
J gene: TRBJ2-1
D gene: TRBD2

CDR3 protein: CASSLTGGASGYTF
CDR3 DNA: TGTGCCAGCAGCTTGACAGGGGGCGCATCTGGCTACACCTTC
clone size: -
V gene: TRBV5-4
J gene: TRBJ1-2
D gene: TRBD1

CDR3 protein: CASSPIAGNTEAFF
CDR3 DNA: TGTGCCAGCTCACCTATCGCGGGTAACACTGAAGCTTTCTTT
clone size: -
V gene: TRBV18
J gene: TRBJ1-1
D gene: -

CDR3 protein: CASSPWTGLVLREKLFF
CDR3 DNA: TGTGCCAGCAGCCCTTGGACAGGGCTTGTATTACGGGAAAAACTGTTTTTT
clone size: -
V gene: TRBV5-6
J gene: TRBJ1-4
D gene: TRBD1

CDR3 protein: CASRRSETGIGNEKLFF
CDR3 DNA: TGTGCCAGCAGACGTTCTGAAACGGGGATTGGTAATGAAAAACTGTTTTTT
clone size: -
V gene: TRBV7-6
J gene: TRBJ1-4
D gene: -

CDR3 protein: CACRTGLSEAFF
CDR3 DNA: TGTGCCTGTCGAACAGGTCTGTCTGAAGCTTTCTTT
clone size: medium-sized
V gene: TRBV30
J gene: TRBJ1-1
D gene: -

CDR3 protein: CASSGTGVGEKLFF
CDR3 DNA: TGTGCCAGCAGTGGAACAGGGGTAGGGGAAAAACTGTTTTTT
clone size: -
V gene: TRBV6-1
J gene: TRBJ1-4
D gene: TRBD1

CDR3 protein: CASSWGQLNTEAFF
CDR3 DNA: TGTGCCAGCTCGTGGGGACAGCTGAACACTGAAGCTTTCTTT
clone size: -
V gene: TRBV18
J gene: TRBJ1-1
D gene: TRBD1

CDR3 protein: CASSRQGEAGNTIYF
CDR3 DNA: TGTGCCAGCTCACGACAGGGGGAAGCTGGAAACACCATATATTTT
clone size: -
V gene: TRBV18
J gene: TRBJ1-3
D gene: TRBD1